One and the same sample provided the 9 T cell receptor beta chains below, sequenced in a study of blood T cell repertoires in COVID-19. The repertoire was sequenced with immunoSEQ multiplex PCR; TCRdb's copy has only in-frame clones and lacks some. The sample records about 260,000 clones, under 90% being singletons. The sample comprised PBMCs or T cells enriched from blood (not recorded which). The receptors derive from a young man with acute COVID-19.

The CDR3 sequence: CASRLWRENYEQYV. DNA for the CDR3: TGTGCCAGCAGACTCTGGAGGGAAAACTACGAGCAGTACGTC. The chain uses TRBV6-5 and TRBJ2-7, with D perhaps TRBD2 (6 bases). V lost 6 bases to trimming and J lost 3 bases, with 15 bases between them. Germline loops: CDR1 MNHEY, CDR2 SVGAGI. This CDR3 spans 14 amino acids.

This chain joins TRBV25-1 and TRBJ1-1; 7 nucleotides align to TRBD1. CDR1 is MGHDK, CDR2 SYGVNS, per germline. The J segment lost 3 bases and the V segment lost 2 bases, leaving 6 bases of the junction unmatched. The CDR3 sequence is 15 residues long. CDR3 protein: CASSEQGGGDTEAFF. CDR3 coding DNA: TGTGCCAGCAGTGAACAGGGGGGTGGGGACACTGAAGCTTTCTTT.

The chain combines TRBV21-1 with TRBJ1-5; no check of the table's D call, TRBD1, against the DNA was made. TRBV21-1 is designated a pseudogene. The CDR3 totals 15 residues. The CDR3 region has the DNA TGTGCCAGCAGCAAAGGAACAGGGGGCAGTCAGCCCCAGCATTTT. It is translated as CASSKGTGGSQPQHF.

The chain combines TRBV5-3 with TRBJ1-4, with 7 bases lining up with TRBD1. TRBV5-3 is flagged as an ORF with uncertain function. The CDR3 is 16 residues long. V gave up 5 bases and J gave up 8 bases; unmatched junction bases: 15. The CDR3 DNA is TGTGCCAGAAGGGGAACAGGGGCAGACGAAAAAGAAAAACTGTTTTTT. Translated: CARRGTGADEKEKLFF.

CDR3 region: CAWSTETQYF. In DNA, the CDR3 is TGTGCCTGGAGTACTGAGACCCAGTACTTC. The rearrangement joins TRBV30 to TRBJ2-5; D remains ambiguous. The V end lost 2 bases, the J end lost 5 bases, and 3 bases lay between the germline ends. The CDR3 is 10 amino acids. Germline V lookup: CDR1 GTSNPN, CDR2 SVGIG (reference sequence).

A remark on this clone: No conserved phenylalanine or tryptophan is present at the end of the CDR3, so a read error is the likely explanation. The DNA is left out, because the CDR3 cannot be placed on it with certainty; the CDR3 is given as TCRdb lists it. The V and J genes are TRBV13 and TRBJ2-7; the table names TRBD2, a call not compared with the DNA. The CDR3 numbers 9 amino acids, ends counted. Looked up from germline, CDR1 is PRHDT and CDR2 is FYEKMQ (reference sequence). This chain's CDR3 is CASSFGGQL.

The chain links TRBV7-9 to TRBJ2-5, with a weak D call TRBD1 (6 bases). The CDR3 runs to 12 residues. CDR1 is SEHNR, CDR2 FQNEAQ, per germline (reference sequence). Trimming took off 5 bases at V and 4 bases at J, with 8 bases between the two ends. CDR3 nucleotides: TGTGCCAGCAGCCACAGGGTAGAGACCCAGTACTTC. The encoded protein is CASSHRVETQYF.

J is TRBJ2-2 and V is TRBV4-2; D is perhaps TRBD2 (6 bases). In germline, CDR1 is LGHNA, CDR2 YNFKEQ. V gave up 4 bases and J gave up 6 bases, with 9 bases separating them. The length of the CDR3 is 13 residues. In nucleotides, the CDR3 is TGTGCCAGCAGCCCCAGGGAGGCCGGGGAGCTGTTTTTT. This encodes CASSPREAGELFF.

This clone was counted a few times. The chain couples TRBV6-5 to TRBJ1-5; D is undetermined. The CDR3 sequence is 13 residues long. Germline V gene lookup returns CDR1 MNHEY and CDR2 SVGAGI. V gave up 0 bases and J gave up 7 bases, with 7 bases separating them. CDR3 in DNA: TGTGCCAGCAGTTACTCGTGGCAACAGCCCCAGCATTTT. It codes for CASSYSWQQPQHF.